Shown below are 13 T cell receptor beta chains from a single sample sequenced in a study of spatial heterogeneity in lung cancer. Study-level points and caveats: The study found that expanded intratumoral alpha and beta TCR counts tracked tumor mutation counts.

Time point given: sample taken at primary tumor resection. TCRdb reanalysed the 5' RACE reads using MiXCR and keeps one entry per CDR3 protein. The sample has thousands of distinct CDR3 sequences; under 3.5% are singletons. These TCRs are of unknown antigen specificity. Sequences were derived from lung tumor tissue, sampled at surgery. The receptors originated from a male donor with early-stage non-small cell lung cancer.

This clonotype was recorded at least ten times. This chain connects TRBV5-1 to TRBJ2-5; D is undetermined. Germline loops: CDR1 SGHRS, CDR2 YFSETQ. The CDR3 has 14 residues. The ends were cut back, 4 bases at V and 1 base at J, with 11 bases in the middle. The CDR3 here is CASSKDHSQETQYF. The CDR3 DNA follows: TGCGCCAGCAGCAAGGATCACTCCCAAGAGACCCAGTACTTC.

Concerning this clonotype: This may arise from a read error, as a much more abundant clone is one base away. The chain uses TRBV24-1 and TRBJ1-2, with a possible D match to TRBD1 (5 bases). The CDR3 length is 15 residues. Germline assignment: CDR1 KGHDR and CDR2 SFDVKD. Trimming left V 4 bases short and J 4 bases short, with 15 bases between. CDR3 protein: CATSESGSGSYGYTF. CDR3 DNA: TGTGCCACCAGTGAATCCGGGTCAGGGTCCTATGGCTACACCTTC.

This clonotype has at least ten counts. This rearrangement joins TRBV18 to TRBJ1-1, with TRBD1 matching 9 bases. Trimming cost V 3 bases and J 6 bases; bases outside gene matches: 11. CDR3 length equals 16 residues. Germline lookup yields CDR1 KGHSH and CDR2 LQKENI. The CDR3 is CASSPSVGQGSAEAFF. The CDR3 coding sequence is TGTGCCAGCTCACCTTCCGTTGGACAGGGGAGCGCTGAAGCTTTCTTT.

This clonotype was found many times. This rearrangement joins TRBV10-3 to TRBJ2-2, with 13 bases aligning to TRBD2. Per the germline V gene, CDR1 is ENHRY and CDR2 is SYGVKD. Losses at the gene ends were 7 bases for V and 6 bases for J; bases not matched to a gene: 29. The CDR3 is 23 residues long. CDR3: CAITDRPEVRSGLAGSTAGELFF. The CDR3 DNA is TGTGCCATCACTGACCGCCCCGAGGTGAGATCGGGACTAGCGGGATCTACCGCCGGGGAGCTGTTTTTT.

In this sample, this clonotype turned up once. This may come from a read error, since a much larger clone is one base off. The final CDR3 position lacks the conserved phenylalanine or tryptophan, pointing to a likely read error. The V and J genes are TRBV19 and TRBJ2-5; no reliable D call. V was shortened by 5 bases and J by 5 bases, with 15 bases between the two germline ends. The CDR3 has 14 amino acids. The germline V gene encodes CDR1 LNHDA and CDR2 SQIVND (reference sequence). CDR3 nucleotides: TGTGCCAGTAGTTCCTTTGAGCGTCGGGAGACCCAGTACTTG. The encoded protein is CASSSFERRETQYL.

This clonotype is termed medium-sized. V gene TRBV7-2 combines with J gene TRBJ1-3; unclear D gene. V was clipped by 3 bases and J by 1 base, with 4 bases between them. Germline V lookup: CDR1 SGHTA, CDR2 FQGNSA. This CDR3 region has 13 residues. The CDR3 DNA follows: TGTGCCAGCAGCTTTGGATCTGGAAACACCATATATTTT. Its translation is CASSFGSGNTIYF.

This clonotype showed up many times. The V gene is TRBV5-1, the J gene TRBJ1-2, with 8 positions matching TRBD1. This CDR3 is 12 amino acids long. Germline V gene sequence: CDR1 SGHRS, CDR2 YFSETQ. Unmatched junction bases numbered 5, after V lost 4 bases and J lost 9 bases. The CDR3 spells CASSMGQERYTF. As DNA, the CDR3 is TGCGCCAGCAGCATGGGACAGGAACGCTACACCTTC.

At least ten counts were recorded for this clonotype. The chain has TRBV18 and TRBJ2-5, with D unclear. The CDR3 has 15 residues. Trimming cost V 6 bases and J 2 bases, with 16 bases left between them. Looked up from germline, CDR1 is KGHSH and CDR2 is LQKENI. The CDR3 DNA follows: TGTGCCAGCTCTCCTAGACATCACTCTCAAGAGACCCAGTACTTC. Its protein is CASSPRHHSQETQYF. Full variable domain (missing parts from reference TRBV18 and TRBJ2-5): NAGVMQNPRHLVRRRGQEARLRCSPMKGHSHVYWYRQLPEEGLKFMVYLQKENIIDESGMPKERFSAEFPKEGPSILRIQQVVRGDSAAYFCASSPRHHSQETQYFGPGTRLLVL.

Ten or more counts support this clonotype. The chain recombines TRBV11-2 with TRBJ2-2, with D maybe TRBD1 (5 bases). The V gene lost 3 bases and the J gene lost 0 bases, with 8 bases spanning the gap. This CDR3 has 15 amino acids. Germline loops: CDR1 SGHAT, CDR2 FQNNGV. The CDR3 DNA sequence: TGTGCCAGCAGCTTGGAACAGGCGAACACCGGGGAGCTGTTTTTT. This sequence encodes CASSLEQANTGELFF.

The sample holds many counts of this clonotype. V usage is TRBV20-1 and J usage is TRBJ2-7; D is unclear. Trimming left V 3 bases short and J 6 bases short, with 15 bases between. CDR1 and CDR2 from the germline V gene are DFQATT and SNEGSKA (reference sequence). The length of the CDR3 is 13 residues. CDR3 protein: CSASQATAIEQYF. CDR3 in DNA: TGCAGTGCTAGTCAGGCGACGGCCATCGAGCAGTACTTC.

Regarding this clonotype: With a much larger clone just one base away, this may be a read error. The gene calls are TRBV27 and TRBJ2-7; maybe TRBD2 (5 bases). This CDR3 spans 13 amino acids. CDR1 and CDR2 from the germline V gene are MNHEY and SMNVEV (reference sequence). For the CDR3, the DNA is TGTGCCAGCAGTGAAAGCGGTACCTACGAGCAGTCCTTC. It is translated as CASSESGTYEQSF.

Within the sample, this clonotype is medium-sized. The chain carries TRBV3-1 and TRBJ2-7, with unresolved D. Per the germline V gene, CDR1 is LGHDT and CDR2 is YNNKEL (reference sequence). V shed 1 base and J shed 0 bases, with 7 bases lying between them. The CDR3 sequence is 14 residues long. In DNA, the CDR3 is TGTGCCAGCAGCCAAGGTCGCAGCTCCTACGAGCAGTACTTC. Its translation: CASSQGRSSYEQYF.

This clonotype was counted at least ten times. The rearrangement uses TRBV7-6 and TRBJ2-1, with D possibly being TRBD1 (6 bases). CDR3 length equals 14 residues. V was pared by 5 bases and J by 10 bases, with 18 bases between. Per the germline V gene, CDR1 is SGHVS and CDR2 is FNYEAQ. CDR3 nucleotide sequence: TGTGCCAGCAGCCCTTCGACAGGTCCAGGGGAGCAGTTCTTC. It yields the protein CASSPSTGPGEQFF.